This T cell receptor beta chain is drawn from a study of regulatory T cells in long-lasting Graves disease (dated by TCRdb to the early 2020s). Some background on the complete study: Newly diagnosed Graves' disease patients had taken antithyroid drugs for less than 3 months. A total of about 35 samples underwent TCR sequencing, from about 13 patients with persistent Graves' disease and 20 or so patients with newly diagnosed Graves' disease. Patients with persistent Graves' disease were compared with patients with newly diagnosed Graves' disease using TCR sequencing and RNA sequencing of peripheral blood. The study took place in China and was registered as a clinical trial. Paper-wide results and their limitations: As a limitation, the authors acknowledged that the small sample size may reduce accuracy. Compared with newly diagnosed patients, patients with persistent Graves' disease had lower TCR Shannon entropy and fewer highly expanded clones, which suggests clonal expansion. Only the TCR beta chain was sequenced and analyzed. The study examined only peripheral blood because the primary lesion, thyroid tissue, could not be accessed. Persistent disease showed preferential use of TRBV28, TRBJ1-2 and TRBJ2-5, whereas newly diagnosed disease favored TRBV20-1 and TRBJ2-1. Persistent patients shared more public clonotypes among themselves (around 3,000) than newly diagnosed patients did (about 970).

The germline V and J ends show losses of 8 bases and 3 bases respectively, and no gene match explains 3 bases of the junction. There are 13 amino acids in the CDR3, from cysteine to phenylalanine inclusive. The entry retains the CDR3 DNA only, 39 bases that are in frame from base 1. The sample's time point label, decoded: newly diagnosed GD, antithyroid drugs for less than 3 months. For both TCR sequencing and RNA sequencing, RNA was extracted from PBMCs in TRIzol. The diagnosis of Graves' disease followed American Thyroid Association guidelines. Patients for the study were recruited at an endocrinology department in Xi'an, China. From each patient, 8 to 10 milliliters of peripheral blood was collected into an EDTA anticoagulant tube. Ficoll Paque Plus density gradient separation was used to isolate PBMCs, and no further T cell sorting was done. RNA quality was checked with an Agilent 2100 Bioanalyzer and agarose gel, and concentration with a NanoDrop 2000.

There are many counts of this clonotype. No cognate antigen has been identified for it. Per-base quality was not reported, and no clone a single base away is much larger than it. The receptor library was made with multiplex PCR. Sequencing was carried out with an Illumina HiSeq 4000. TCR beta libraries were built with iRepertoire HTBI primers and Arm-PCR amplification of CDR3 regions. Gel purification was performed on PCR products prior to sequencing. In the original analysis: A total of 62 TRBV and some 15 TRBJ segments were identified across samples and were used for gene usage analysis of CDR3 amino acid clonotypes. COPE and FqMerger were used to merge the filtered high-quality paired reads into contigs. BLAST was used to align contigs to the IMGT TRBV, TRBD and TRBJ reference genes, and CDR3 was defined following IMGT. Highly expanded clones were defined as clonotypes with a frequency above 0.1%. Shannon entropy served as the measure of repertoire diversity, while the Gini coefficient captured V-J evenness. A clonotype found in more than one individual was treated as public. TCRdb redid the processing of the public reads, applying fastp at Q25 and MiXCR, and retained in-frame beta chains. All rows with the same CDR3 protein become a single entry with the most common DNA and genes. The V and J calls shown here were made by TCRdb, not taken from the authors' results. This sample gives a few hundred thousand distinct CDR3 sequences in total; roughly 21% of them show up just once. Together, the top ten hold roughly 13% of the sample.

The sequenced sample was peripheral blood mononuclear cells (PBMCs), obtained at new diagnosis, from a patient treated with antithyroid drugs. Recombination connected TRBV12-3 or TRBV12-4 to TRBJ1-5; TRBD1 matches 8 bases in the middle. This TCR derives from a female donor with Graves disease. The CDR3 has the sequence CASGQGDNQPQHF. The DNA sequence is given as TGTGCCAGCGGACAGGGAGACAATCAGCCCCAGCATTTT.